This T cell receptor (beta chain) was found in a study of beta chain features in type 1 diabetes. Study as a whole: Healthy donors and patients showed comparable age, gender and cell yields.

Since all of the isolated RNA was reverse transcribed, expressed TCRB transcripts were what got sequenced. The table came from immunoSEQ multiplex PCR; TCRdb's copy has only in-frame clones and leaves some out. The table shows around 300,000 clones, with more than 9.5% occurring only once. This clone was observed a handful of times. Its cognate antigen is unknown. Deletions cut 7 bases from V and 0 bases from J, with 14 bases between. This CDR3 is 14 amino acids long. CDR1 is SGHRS, CDR2 YFSETQ, per germline. Study findings and constraints: High TCR expression in some cells could lead to their over-representation in cDNA sequencing.

The gene calls are TRBV5-1 and TRBJ2-7, with a possible D match to TRBD1 (5 bases). Sequencing was carried out using naive CD4+ T cells from blood. This clonotype originated in a woman between 25 and 40 years old in good health. The CDR3 bases are TGCGCCAGCGGCCCAAGACAGAGCTCCTACGAGCAGTACTTC. This gives the protein CASGPRQSSYEQYF.